A single sample gave rise to the 26 T cell receptor beta chains below, sequenced in a study of blood T cell repertoires in COVID-19 (dated by TCRdb to the early 2020s). Library preparation used the immunoSEQ multiplex PCR assay. Here the immuneACCESS table is served through TCRdb, limited to in-frame sequences with V and J called. Missing clones are a known gap in these copies; in checked studies unresolved V genes cover under half, and the rest lacks a known reason. The table for this sample lists roughly 53,000 clones; around 87% of them were counted only once. The ten biggest clones cover 2.1% of the sample. The sample taken for sequencing was peripheral blood. These receptors all stem from a woman at least 80 years old with COVID-19, enrolled during active disease.

The genes are TRBV7-9 and TRBJ2-3; no clear D. Germline CDR1 SEHNR, CDR2 FQNEAQ (reference sequence). The CDR3 length is 12 residues. V lost 3 bases, J lost 4 bases, and 5 bases lay in between. The CDR3 loop reads CASSFSADTQYF. CDR3 sequence (DNA): TGTGCCAGCAGCTTCAGCGCAGATACGCAGTATTTT. The whole variable domain, filled in from reference TRBV7-9 and TRBJ2-3, reads DTGVSQNPRHKITKRGQNVTFRCDPISEHNRLYWYRQTLGQGPEFLTYFQNEAQLEKSRLLSDRFSAERPKGSFSTLEIQRTEQGDSAMYLCASSFSADTQYFGPGTRLTVL.

V gene TRBV2 combines with J gene TRBJ2-2; 8 nucleotides align to TRBD1. Germline-derived CDR1 and CDR2 are SNHLY and FYNNEI. The junction had 6 bases not matched to a gene; V was cut back by 5 bases and J by 4 bases. The CDR3 is made up of 15 amino acids. CDR3 nucleotides: TGTGCCAGCAGTCCGACAGGGGCGACCACCGGGGAGCTGTTTTTT. It codes for CASSPTGATTGELFF.

The CDR3 protein is CASSQVGRNTGELFF. The CDR3 coding sequence is TGCGCCAGCAGCCAAGTGGGCAGGAACACCGGGGAGCTGTTTTTT. This chain links TRBV4-1 with TRBJ2-2; D gene uncertain. The V gene lost 1 base and the J gene lost 1 base, with 7 bases spanning the gap. Germline V lookup: CDR1 MGHRA, CDR2 YSYEKL. The CDR3 totals 15 residues.

This chain connects TRBV6-5 to TRBJ1-4, with D possibly TRBD1 on 6 matching bases. Germline assignment: CDR1 MNHEY and CDR2 SVGAGI. The CDR3 is made up of 14 amino acids. V lost 6 bases and J 8 bases, leaving 16 bases between the germline ends. The CDR3 nucleotides are TGTGCCAGCAGGCGGACCCAGCAGGGGGAAAAACTGTTTTTT. This encodes CASRRTQQGEKLFF.

This clone has just one count. The chain joins TRBV19 to TRBJ1-1, with 9 bases matching TRBD1. The CDR3 is made up of 16 amino acids. J was trimmed by 1 base and V by 4 bases; bases with no gene match: 7. CDR1 is LNHDA and CDR2 is SQIVND in the germline V gene (reference sequence). The CDR3 DNA follows: TGTGCCAGTAGTAAGGGACAGGGATCAACGAACACTGAAGCTTTCTTT. It encodes CASSKGQGSTNTEAFF.

Concerning this clone itself: The same CDR3 also results from other DNA sequences found in this sample. This chain joins TRBV28 and TRBJ1-4, with TRBD1 identical over 11 bases. V was pared by 4 bases and J by 8 bases, with 6 bases of the junction left unmatched. Germline V CDR1 and CDR2: MDHEN, SYDVKM. The CDR3 has 15 residues. Here the CDR3 DNA reads TGTGCCAGCAGTTCCGCCGGGACAGGGGGAGAAAAACTGTTTTTT. Translation gives CASSSAGTGGEKLFF.

This rearrangement joins TRBV6-5 to TRBJ1-4; TRBD1 matches at 7 bases. This CDR3 spans 14 amino acids. V was pared by 5 bases and J by 8 bases, with 8 bases of the junction left unmatched. Germline V CDR1 and CDR2: MNHEY, SVGAGI. The CDR3 loop reads CASSPGGSLEKLFF. CDR3 nucleotide sequence: TGTGCCAGCAGTCCAGGGGGTAGCTTGGAAAAACTGTTTTTT.

The V and J genes are TRBV28 and TRBJ2-1; D might be TRBD2 (6 bases). Germline assignment: CDR1 MDHEN and CDR2 SYDVKM. Trimming stripped 4 bases from V and 8 bases from J, with 15 bases between. The CDR3 has 14 residues. The CDR3 DNA follows: TGTGCCAGCAGTTCTGGAGGGCCCGGTCATGAGCAGTTCTTC. Translated: CASSSGGPGHEQFF.

The V and J genes are TRBV6-1 and TRBJ2-7, with a weak D call TRBD1 (5 bases). There are 15 residues in the CDR3. V gave up 1 base and J gave up 2 bases, with 12 bases separating them. Per germline, CDR1 MNHNS and CDR2 SASEGT. CDR3 in amino acids: CASSEVRLRAYEQYF. CDR3 sequence (DNA): TGTGCCAGCAGTGAAGTGCGGCTCAGGGCCTACGAGCAGTACTTC.

V usage is TRBV6-6 and J usage is TRBJ2-7; D might be TRBD1 (6 bases). Trimming stripped 7 bases from V and 0 bases from J, with 13 bases between. Per germline, CDR1 MNHNY and CDR2 SVGAGI (reference sequence). The CDR3 is 14 residues long. The CDR3 DNA reads TGTGCCAGCACGAGCCGGGACATCTCCTACGAGCAGTACTTC. Protein product: CASTSRDISYEQYF.

This chain connects TRBV3-1 (or the pseudogene TRBV3-2) to TRBJ1-4, with 8 bases that match TRBD1. The germline V gene encodes CDR1 LGHDT and CDR2 YNNKEL (reference sequence). The CDR3 is made up of 16 amino acids. J was trimmed by 14 bases and V by 3 bases; bases with no gene match: 17. CDR3 in amino acids: CASSHPDRASTKRLFF. The CDR3 DNA is TGTGCCAGCAGCCATCCGGACAGGGCGTCTACTAAACGGCTGTTTTTT.

The V call is TRBV3-1 (or the pseudogene TRBV3-2), the J call TRBJ2-1; 9 nucleotides match TRBD2. J gave up 1 base and V 3 bases, and 7 bases lay outside the gene matches. The CDR3 runs 17 residues. Germline values: CDR1 LGHDT, CDR2 YNNKEL (reference sequence). The CDR3 is CASSQPNSGGSYNEQFF. CDR3 nucleotide sequence: TGTGCCAGCAGCCAGCCTAATAGCGGGGGTTCCTACAATGAGCAGTTCTTC.

The chain couples TRBV6-4 to TRBJ2-3; 7 bases match TRBD1. Germline values: CDR1 MRHNA, CDR2 SNTAGT. The CDR3 runs 14 residues. Losses at the gene ends were 6 bases for V and 3 bases for J; bases not matched to a gene: 6. CDR3 nucleotides: TGTGCCAGCAGCCAACAGGGGTGGACAGATACGCAGTATTTT. Amino acid sequence: CASSQQGWTDTQYF.

The gene calls are TRBV5-8 and TRBJ1-2; unclear D gene. CDR1 is SGHTS, CDR2 YDEGEE, per germline. Trimming stripped 4 bases from V and 4 bases from J, with 14 bases between. The CDR3 is 14 amino acids. CDR3 sequence (DNA): TGTGCCAGCAGCCATTATGGAGGGCTCTATGGCTACACCTTC. Its protein is CASSHYGGLYGYTF.

The chain employs TRBV2 and TRBJ2-3; D is undetermined. The CDR3 consists of 16 residues. The germline V gene encodes CDR1 SNHLY and CDR2 FYNNEI. V shed 6 bases and J shed 4 bases, with 20 bases lying between them. DNA of the CDR3: TGTGCCAGCAGGCCCCTAATGTCCCAAAGCGCAGATACGCAGTATTTT. This codes for CASRPLMSQSADTQYF.

This clone has only a few counts. The rearrangement uses TRBV28 and TRBJ1-2; possible D gene TRBD1, 6 bases. This CDR3 region has 12 residues. In germline, CDR1 is MDHEN, CDR2 SYDVKM. V was trimmed by 10 bases and J by 0 bases, leaving 9 bases between them. The CDR3 coding sequence is TGTGCCACCCGGACAGCTAACTATGGCTACACCTTC. It yields the protein CATRTANYGYTF.

This chain uses TRBV12-3 or TRBV12-4 with TRBJ1-5, with 8 bases that match TRBD1. The CDR3 loop spans 13 amino acids. After removal of 6 bases from V and 7 bases from J, the junction contained 5 bases not matched to a gene. The chain's CDR3 is CASRTGVEQPQHF. CDR3 nucleotides: TGTGCCAGCAGGACAGGGGTAGAGCAGCCCCAGCATTTT.

The chain couples TRBV30 to TRBJ1-2; the D is unclear. This CDR3 spans 13 amino acids. Per germline, CDR1 GTSNPN and CDR2 SVGIG (reference sequence). Trimming removed 3 bases from V and 1 base from J, with 9 bases in between. This CDR3 is CAWRSRDNYGYTF. DNA for the CDR3: TGTGCCTGGAGGTCCCGGGATAACTATGGCTACACCTTC.

This clone turned up a few times. V gene TRBV30 combines with J gene TRBJ2-7; a possible D gene is TRBD1 (6 bases). CDR1 GTSNPN and CDR2 SVGIG come from the germline V gene (reference sequence). Trimming cost V 5 bases and J 8 bases, with 19 bases left between them. This CDR3 is 13 amino acids long. CDR3 residues: CAWGTGTRQQQYF. CDR3 DNA sequence: TGTGCCTGGGGGACCGGGACACGCCAACAGCAGTACTTC.

V is TRBV5-4 and J is TRBJ1-2; D is possibly TRBD1 (6 bases). Trimming removed 9 bases at V and 4 bases at J, with 13 bases between. The CDR3 is 12 residues long. Looked up from germline, CDR1 is SGHNT and CDR2 is YYREEE (reference sequence). This CDR3 is CATNRDTYGYTF. DNA of the CDR3: TGTGCCACGAACAGGGATACCTATGGCTACACCTTC.

This clone was detected only once. The chain employs TRBV3-1 (or the pseudogene TRBV3-2) and TRBJ1-2; the D gene is possibly TRBD1 (6 bases). V shed 6 bases and J shed 4 bases, with 15 bases lying between them. This CDR3 is built from 14 residues. Germline loops: CDR1 LGHDT, CDR2 YNNKEL (reference sequence). This CDR3 is CASRSGGRFYGYTF. For the CDR3, the DNA is TGTGCCAGCAGATCGGGGGGCCGCTTCTATGGCTACACCTTC.

The V call is TRBV25-1, the J call TRBJ1-2, with TRBD1 matching over 9 bases. Trimming at V came to 4 bases and at J to 5 bases, leaving 8 bases not matched to a gene. This CDR3 has 15 residues. Germline V CDR1 and CDR2: MGHDK, SYGVNS. The CDR3 is CASSATGTGRYGYTF. Written as DNA, the CDR3 is TGTGCCAGCAGTGCAACCGGGACAGGGCGATATGGCTACACCTTC.

This chain links TRBV2 with TRBJ2-2; perhaps TRBD1 as D (6 bases). With 9 bases removed from V and 3 bases from J, the gap between germline ends came to 14 bases. Germline CDR1 SNHLY, CDR2 FYNNEI. The CDR3 spans 14 residues. Here the CDR3 reads CASKRQEDTGELFF. The CDR3 DNA is TGTGCCAGTAAAAGACAGGAGGACACCGGGGAGCTGTTTTTT. The complete variable domain, with remaining parts taken from reference TRBV2 and TRBJ2-2, reads EPEVTQTPSHQVTQMGQEVILRCVPISNHLYFYWYRQILGQKVEFLVSFYNNEISEKSEIFDDQFSVERPDGSNFTLKIRSTKLEDSAMYFCASKRQEDTGELFFGEGSRLTVL.

V gene TRBV10-2 combines with J gene TRBJ2-3; TRBD2 aligns across 11 bases. The V gene end was trimmed by 0 bases and the J gene end by 1 base; junction bases not matched to a gene: 6. This CDR3 has 18 amino acids. The germline V gene has CDR1 WSHSY and CDR2 SAAADI. CDR3 sequence reads: CASSESLSSGGGTDTQYF. CDR3 sequence (DNA): TGCGCCAGCAGTGAGTCCCTCAGTAGCGGGGGGGGCACAGATACGCAGTATTTT.

V and J are TRBV5-4 and TRBJ2-5; 7 bases map to TRBD2. The CDR3 covers 17 residues. Trimming at V came to 0 bases and at J to 5 bases, leaving 13 bases not matched to a gene. Germline lookup yields CDR1 SGHNT and CDR2 YYREEE (reference sequence). The CDR3 here is CASSLEPGSGVWETQYF. The CDR3 nucleotides read TGTGCCAGCAGCTTGGAACCGGGCAGCGGGGTGTGGGAGACCCAGTACTTC.

This chain links TRBV28 with TRBJ2-3; TRBD2 agrees at 8 bases. Germline lookup yields CDR1 MDHEN and CDR2 SYDVKM. This CDR3 is 14 amino acids long. V lost 6 bases, J lost 3 bases, and 5 bases stayed unmatched. The CDR3 DNA reads TGTGCCAGCAGACTTCCGGGAGGGACAGATACGCAGTATTTT. It is translated as CASRLPGGTDTQYF.